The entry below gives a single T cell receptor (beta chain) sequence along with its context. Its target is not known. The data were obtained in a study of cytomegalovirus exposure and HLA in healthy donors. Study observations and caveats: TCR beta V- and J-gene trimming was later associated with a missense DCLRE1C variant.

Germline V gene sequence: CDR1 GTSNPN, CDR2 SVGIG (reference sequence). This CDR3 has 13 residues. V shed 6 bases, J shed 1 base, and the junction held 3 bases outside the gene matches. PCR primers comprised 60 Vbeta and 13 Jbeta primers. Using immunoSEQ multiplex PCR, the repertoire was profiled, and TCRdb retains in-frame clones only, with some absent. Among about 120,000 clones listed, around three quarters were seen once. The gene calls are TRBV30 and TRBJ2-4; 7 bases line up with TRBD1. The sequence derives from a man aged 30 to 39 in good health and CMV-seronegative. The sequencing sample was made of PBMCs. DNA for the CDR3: TGTGCCTGTGTCAGGGGGGCCAAAAACATTCAGTACTTC. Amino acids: CACVRGAKNIQYF.